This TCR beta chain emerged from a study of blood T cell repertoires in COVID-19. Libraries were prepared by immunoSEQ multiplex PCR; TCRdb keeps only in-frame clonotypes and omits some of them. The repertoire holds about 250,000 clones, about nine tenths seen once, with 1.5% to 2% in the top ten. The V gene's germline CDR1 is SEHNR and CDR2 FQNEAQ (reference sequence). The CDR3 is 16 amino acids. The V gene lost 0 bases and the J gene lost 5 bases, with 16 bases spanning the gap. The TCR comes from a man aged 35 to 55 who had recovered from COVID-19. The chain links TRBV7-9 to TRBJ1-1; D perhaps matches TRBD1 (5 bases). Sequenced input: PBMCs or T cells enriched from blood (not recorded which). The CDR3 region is CASSLAGQGSWTEAFF. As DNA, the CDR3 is TGTGCCAGCAGCTTAGCCGGTCAGGGATCGTGGACTGAAGCTTTCTTT.